The entry that follows covers one T cell receptor (beta chain) sequence. Its cognate antigen is unknown. Oncomine TCR Beta short-read sequencing was applied to DNA from cultured CD4+ T cells. TCRdb itself ran the PCR reads through MiXCR, one entry per CDR3 protein. The sample has 20,000 or so distinct CDR3 sequences, roughly 50% seen once. This specimen comes from a study of vaccination and CD4 T cells after COVID-19. Whole-study results and caveats: Median SARS-CoV-2-reactive clonotype numbers went up from around 20 to 38, but not significantly.

Indicated treatment: roughly 10-day PBMC culture with coronavirus spike peptide pools or control peptides (ViraFEST assay). TCRs were sequenced by ViraFEST after antigen-specific T cells had been expanded with peptide pools. V was pared by 0 bases and J by 5 bases, with 6 bases of the junction left unmatched. Germline values: CDR1 SNHLY, CDR2 FYNNEI. CDR3 size: 15 residues. What was sequenced was cultured CD4+ T cells from blood. This receptor was identified in a human donor with COVID-19. The chain employs TRBV2 and TRBJ2-7, with 8 bases that match TRBD2. This CDR3 is CASSEAGGGINEQYF. CDR3 DNA sequence: TGTGCCAGCAGTGAAGCCGGGGGGGGGATAAACGAGCAGTACTTC.